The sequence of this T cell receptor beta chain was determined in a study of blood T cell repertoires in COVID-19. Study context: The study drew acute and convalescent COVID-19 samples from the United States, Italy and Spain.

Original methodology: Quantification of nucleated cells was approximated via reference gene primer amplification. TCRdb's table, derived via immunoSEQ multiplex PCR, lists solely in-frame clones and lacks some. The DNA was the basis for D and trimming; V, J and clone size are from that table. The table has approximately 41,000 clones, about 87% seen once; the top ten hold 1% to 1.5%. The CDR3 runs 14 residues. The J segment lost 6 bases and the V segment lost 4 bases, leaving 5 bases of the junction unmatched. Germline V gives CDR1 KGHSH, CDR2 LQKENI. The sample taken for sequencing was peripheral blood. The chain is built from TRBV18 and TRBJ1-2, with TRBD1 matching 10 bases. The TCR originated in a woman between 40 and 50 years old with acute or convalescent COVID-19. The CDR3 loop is CASSRSGTGDGYTF. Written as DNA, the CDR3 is TGTGCCAGCTCACGTTCAGGGACAGGGGATGGCTACACCTTC.